This T cell receptor (beta chain) was found in a study of blood T cell repertoires in COVID-19. Across the whole study: Material from acute and convalescent COVID-19 was sourced from the United States, Italy and Spain. T cells, B-cell-depleted T cells, or PBMCs supplied cDNA or gDNA.

How the authors handled the data: Estimation of nucleated cell counts relied on the amplification of reference gene primers. Assay: immunoSEQ multiplex PCR; the TCRdb copy retains only in-frame clones and omits some. The V and J calls and the clone size are those of that table, but D and trimming were determined from the DNA. The table has 250,000 or so clones, 88% seen once. Germline CDR1 reads GTSNPN; CDR2 reads SVGIG (reference sequence). Trimming left V 0 bases short and J 2 bases short, with 4 bases between. The CDR3 totals 12 residues. Sequenced: peripheral blood. The rearrangement uses TRBV30 and TRBJ2-5; D gene uncertain. This TCR derives from a woman in her 40s who had recovered from COVID-19. CDR3 sequence (DNA): TGTGCCTGGAGTGTTCAGCAAGAGACCCAGTACTTC. Protein: CAWSVQQETQYF.